The 9 T cell receptor beta chains reported below all come from one sample, sequenced in a study of CD8+CD57+ T cells in acquired aplastic anemia. The TCR beta profiling, which covered VDJ combination and CDR3 sequence, was carried out using genomic DNA as the template. TCRdb redid the calling of the reads with MiXCR, one entry per CDR3 protein. This repertoire shows 450,000 to 550,000 distinct CDR3 sequences, more than 25% found once; its top ten account for around 0.82%. Patients sequenced had flow cytometry evidence of CD8+CD57+ cell expansion. The sequencing sample was made of sorted CD4+, CD8+, or CD8+CD57+ T cells (not recorded which) from PBMCs. These receptors were obtained from a human donor with aplastic anemia.

This clonotype was counted between two and nine times. The chain recombines TRBV6-1 with TRBJ2-2; 13 bases match TRBD2. Germline V gene lookup returns CDR1 MNHNS and CDR2 SASEGT. After removal of 4 bases from V and 3 bases from J, the junction contained 5 bases not matched to a gene. The CDR3 runs to 17 residues. CDR3 nucleotides: TGTGCCAGCAGTGCTACTAGCGGGGGGGCTGACACCGGGGAGCTGTTTTTT. Protein sequence: CASSATSGGADTGELFF.

This clonotype was counted between two and nine times. A much larger clone lies a single base off, so this may be a read error. The rearrangement links TRBV2 to TRBJ1-3; 7 bases map to TRBD1. V lost 11 bases, J lost 2 bases, and 9 bases stayed unmatched. CDR1 is SNHLY and CDR2 is FYNNEI in the germline V gene. This CDR3 has 14 amino acids. CDR3 residues: CAGMSGGTGNTIYF. CDR3 nucleotide sequence: TGTGCCGGCATGTCAGGGGGTACTGGAAACACCATATATTTT.

This clonotype was recorded many times. V usage is TRBV20-1 and J usage is TRBJ2-7, with D perhaps matching TRBD1 or TRBD2 (5 bases each). V was cut by 5 bases and J by 2 bases, with 13 bases left in between. The CDR3 covers 13 residues. Germline V gene data show CDR1 as DFQATT and CDR2 as SNEGSKA (reference sequence). The CDR3 here is CSAGDPEAYEQYF. CDR3 bases: TGCAGTGCTGGGGACCCGGAGGCCTACGAGCAGTACTTC.

This clonotype was counted between two and nine times. A much more abundant neighbour one base away suggests this may be a read error. The J gene is TRBJ1-1, the V gene TRBV29-1; 9 bases match TRBD1. The germline V gene has CDR1 SQVTM and CDR2 ANQGSEA. Trimming removed 4 bases from V and 7 bases from J; junction bases left unmatched: 7. The CDR3 covers 13 residues. The CDR3 region has the DNA TGCAGCGTTGGGCTACAGGGGGCCGGTGAAGCTTTCTTT. This translates into CSVGLQGAGEAFF.

This clonotype has only a few counts. The chain recombines TRBV24-1 with TRBJ2-3; D ambiguous. CDR3 length: 15 residues. Per germline, CDR1 KGHDR and CDR2 SFDVKD. V lost 6 bases and J lost 2, with 14 bases in between. CDR3 DNA: TGTGCCACCAGTCTACACGGCTCATCCACAGATACGCAGTATTTT. Translated: CATSLHGSSTDTQYF.

This clonotype showed up many times. DNA for the CDR3: TGTGCCACCCGAAATCTGAACACTGAAGCTTTCTTT. The encoded protein is CATRNLNTEAFF. V gene TRBV24-1 combines with J gene TRBJ1-1; no clear D gene. Per germline, CDR1 KGHDR and CDR2 SFDVKD. The CDR3 is made up of 12 amino acids. Deletions cut 9 bases from V and 0 bases from J, with 7 bases between.

This sequence joins TRBV7-6 and TRBJ2-2, with 9 positions matching TRBD2. Looked up from germline, CDR1 is SGHVS and CDR2 is FNYEAQ. J was trimmed by 2 bases and V by 5 bases; bases with no gene match: 21. This CDR3 contains 21 residues. The CDR3 region has the DNA TGTGCCAGCAGCCTCACCATCCTTGAAAAGCGGGGGGCAATAAACACCGGGGAGCTGTTTTTT. It yields the protein CASSLTILEKRGAINTGELFF.

DNA for the CDR3: TGCGCCAGCAGCTTCCTTCAAATAGCTCGGGGCTACAATGAGCAGTTCTTC. Its protein is CASSFLQIARGYNEQFF. This chain links TRBV5-1 with TRBJ2-1, with TRBD2 as a possible D gene (5 bases). Germline CDR1 is SGHRS and CDR2 is YFSETQ. The CDR3 loop spans 17 amino acids. Trimming cost V 2 bases and J 3 bases, with 18 bases left between them. Full variable domain (missing parts from reference TRBV5-1 and TRBJ2-1): KAGVTQTPRYLIKTRGQQVTLSCSPISGHRSVSWYQQTPGQGLQFLFEYFSETQRNKGNFPGRFSGRQFSNSRSEMNVSTLELGDSALYLCASSFLQIARGYNEQFFGPGTRLTVL.

CDR3 in DNA: TGTGCCACGTCCGGGACAGGGCCCTACGAGCAGTACTTC. This gives the protein CATSGTGPYEQYF. The chain carries TRBV6-1 and TRBJ2-7, with 9 positions matching TRBD1. Germline CDR1 and CDR2: MNHNS and SASEGT. Trimming removed 10 bases from V and 2 bases from J; junction bases left unmatched: 6. There are 13 residues in the CDR3.